The clone carrying this T cell receptor (beta chain) was found a few times. The antigen is not known. This specimen belongs to a study of beta chain features in type 1 diabetes. The V end was cut by 2 bases, the J end by 3 bases, with 11 bases between. This CDR3 has 14 amino acids. Per germline, CDR1 SGHVS and CDR2 FQNEAQ. Findings and limits, study-wide: Type 1 diabetes patients had TCRB CDR3s that were shorter (moderately but significantly so) in all four CD4+ subsets. Type 1 diabetes patients had fewer VDJ junction insertions and more deletions.

Heparinised blood was drawn once per donor, averaging about 0.11 L. Every bit of the isolated RNA underwent reverse transcription, so sequencing read expressed TCRB transcripts. About 3.6 million reads were obtained on average from naive, central memory and regulatory T cell samples. Here immunoSEQ multiplex PCR was the method, and the copy in TCRdb shows in-frame clones only, minus some. The table includes 400,000 to 550,000 clones, roughly 10% detected once. The chain combines TRBV7-8 with TRBJ2-7, with D tentatively TRBD1 (6 bases). Sequencing input: naive CD4+ T cells from blood. This TCR was sampled from a woman aged 18 to 35 in good health. The CDR3 nucleotides are TGTGCCAGCAGCTTACGGGGACATAGCTACGAGCAGTACGTC. Protein sequence: CASSLRGHSYEQYV.